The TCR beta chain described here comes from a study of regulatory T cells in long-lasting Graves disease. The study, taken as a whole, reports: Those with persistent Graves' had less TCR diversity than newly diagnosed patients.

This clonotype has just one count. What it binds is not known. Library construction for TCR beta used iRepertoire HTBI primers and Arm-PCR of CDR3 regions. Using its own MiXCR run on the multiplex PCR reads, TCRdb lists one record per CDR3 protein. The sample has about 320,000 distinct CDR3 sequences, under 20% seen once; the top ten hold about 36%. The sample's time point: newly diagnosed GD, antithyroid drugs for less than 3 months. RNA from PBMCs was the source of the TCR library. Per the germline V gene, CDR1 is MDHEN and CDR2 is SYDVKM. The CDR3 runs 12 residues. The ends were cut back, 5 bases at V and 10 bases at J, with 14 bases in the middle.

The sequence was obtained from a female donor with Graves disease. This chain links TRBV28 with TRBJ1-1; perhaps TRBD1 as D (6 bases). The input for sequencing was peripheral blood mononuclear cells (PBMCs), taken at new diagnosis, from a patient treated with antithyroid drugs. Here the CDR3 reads CASSPRRGLAFF. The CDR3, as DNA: TGTGCCAGCAGTCCACGTCGGGGGCTAGCTTTCTTT.